This T cell receptor beta chain comes out of a study of vaccination effects on CD4 cells after COVID-19. The wider study: Sampling occurred a median 72 days post second dose, range 14 to 241.

This clone has more than one count but fewer than ten. Its antigen is as yet unknown. Sequencing was performed with immunoSEQ multiplex PCR; in TCRdb, only in-frame clones are kept and a portion is missing. The sample shows some 27,000 clones, less than 85% of them seen only once. The V end lost 3 bases, the J end lost 5 bases, and 9 bases lay between the germline ends. Germline-derived CDR1 and CDR2 are KGHDR and SFDVKD. The CDR3 sequence is 13 residues long. Expansion of antigen-specific CD4+ T cells with viral peptide pools was carried out by the ViraFEST assay before sequencing. Researchers isolated CD4+ T cells once approximately eleven days of culture had elapsed. As their vaccination, participants received two doses of either BNT162b2 or mRNA-1273. Wells of more than 1.5 million PBMC each were grown with around 10 IU/ml IL-2 and 8.5 to 10 ug/ml peptides.

This clonotype originated in a human donor who received a COVID-19 vaccine. The chain links TRBV24-1 to TRBJ2-5; D is unresolved. Source: CD4+ T cells from PBMCs cultured with HCoV-NL63 spike peptides, taken after COVID-19 vaccination. CDR3 sequence reads: CATSDQGSETQYF. CDR3 in DNA: TGTGCCACCAGTGATCAAGGGTCGGAGACCCAGTACTTC.